The 26 T cell receptor beta chains presented below share a single source sample, sequenced in a study of human T cells and chemical hapten exposure. TCRdb re-derived calls from the RACE reads in MiXCR, one entry per CDR3 protein. The sample consists of 300,000 to 400,000 distinct CDR3 sequences, approximately 6.3% of them appearing once. Time point indicated: patch test 1, 2 weeks after DPC sensitization. Treatment meaning: therapeutic diphenylcyclopropenone sensitization with weekly scalp DPC. Material: whole blood, obtained in connection with sensitization to the hapten diphenylcyclopropenone (DPC). The receptor source for this set is a woman aged 18-35 years with alopecia areata. Some clones in this sample may be carry-over from other donors' samples.

The sample holds a few counts of this clonotype. The chain is built from TRBV6-6 and TRBJ2-3; 10 positions match TRBD2. The CDR3 contains 17 residues. V was clipped by 2 bases and J by 5 bases; unmatched bases: 10. From germline, CDR1 is MNHNY and CDR2 SVGAGI (reference sequence). The CDR3 is CASSYQERGGPGDTQYF. CDR3 in DNA: TGTGCCAGCAGTTACCAGGAGCGGGGGGGCCCGGGAGATACGCAGTATTTT.

This clonotype was found a few times. This chain joins TRBV4-3 and TRBJ2-2; the D gene is possibly TRBD2 (5 bases). Deletions cut 4 bases from V and 8 bases from J, with 14 bases between. The germline gives CDR1 LGHNA, CDR2 YSLEER. The CDR3 totals 14 residues. The CDR3 bases are TGCGCCAGCAGCCCCTACGCGGGTATTGGGGAGCTGTTTTTT. The encoded protein is CASSPYAGIGELFF.

The V gene is TRBV2, the J gene TRBJ1-5; perhaps TRBD1 as D (6 bases). The ends were cut back, 5 bases at V and 5 bases at J, with 16 bases in the middle. CDR3 length equals 15 residues. Per the germline V gene, CDR1 is SNHLY and CDR2 is FYNNEI. CDR3 in amino acids: CASSTTGAPHQPQHF. The CDR3 DNA sequence: TGTGCCAGCAGTACGACAGGAGCACCCCATCAGCCCCAGCATTTT.

This clonotype was observed many times. V and J are TRBV18 and TRBJ2-3; D gene uncertain. This CDR3 contains 12 residues. Trimming left V 0 bases short and J 8 bases short, with 6 bases between. Germline V gene lookup returns CDR1 KGHSH and CDR2 LQKENI. CDR3 residues: CASSPPTGTQYF. The CDR3 DNA sequence: TGTGCCAGCTCACCACCCACGGGTACGCAGTATTTT.

This clonotype was detected only a few times. This rearrangement joins TRBV10-3 to TRBJ1-3; D possibly corresponds to TRBD1 (5 bases). V lost 6 bases and J lost 3, with 9 bases in between. Germline CDR1 is ENHRY and CDR2 is SYGVKD. The CDR3 length is 13 residues. CDR3 coding DNA: TGTGCCATCAGAGGCGACAGTGGAAACACCATATATTTT. This codes for CAIRGDSGNTIYF.

This clonotype turned up a few times. The chain joins TRBV14 to TRBJ1-4; weak D call: TRBD1 (5 bases). Germline V gives CDR1 SGHDN, CDR2 FVKESK. The CDR3 is made up of 16 amino acids. Trimming pared 3 bases from V and 0 bases from J, leaving 11 bases between. The CDR3 loop reads CASSQDQGTTNEKLFF. The CDR3 bases are TGTGCCAGCAGCCAGGACCAGGGAACAACTAATGAAAAACTGTTTTTT.

The table lists this clonotype with a few counts. The chain couples TRBV11-1 to TRBJ1-4; D is unresolved. CDR1 and CDR2 from the germline V gene are SGHAT and FQDESV (reference sequence). The CDR3 is made up of 12 amino acids. V was cut by 5 bases and J by 8 bases, with 9 bases left in between. CDR3 region: CASSPDEEKLFF. DNA of the CDR3: TGTGCCAGCAGCCCGGACGAGGAAAAACTGTTTTTT. The complete variable domain, with remaining parts taken from reference TRBV11-1 and TRBJ1-4, reads EAEVAQSPRYKITEKSQAVAFWCDPISGHATLYWYRQILGQGPELLVQFQDESVVDDSQLPKDRFSAERLKGVDSTLKIQPAELGDSAMYLCASSPDEEKLFFGSGTQLSVL.

This clonotype was picked up many times. The rearrangement links TRBV3-1 to TRBJ2-6; a weak D match, TRBD1 (6 bases). Germline V gene sequence: CDR1 LGHDT, CDR2 YNNKEL (reference sequence). The V gene lost 4 bases and the J gene lost 0 bases, with 13 bases spanning the gap. This CDR3 is built from 17 residues. CDR3 sequence: CASSPQGRSSGANVLTF. The DNA for the CDR3 is TGTGCCAGCAGCCCGCAGGGGCGAAGCTCTGGGGCCAACGTCCTGACTTTC.

This rearrangement joins TRBV7-6 to TRBJ1-5; unclear D gene. The CDR3 has 17 residues. The V gene's germline CDR1 is SGHVS and CDR2 FNYEAQ. Trimming took 2 bases from V and 6 from J, leaving 20 bases between them. The CDR3 DNA follows: TGTGCCAGCAGCTTAAGTTTGGCGGGGAAGGTTGGTCAGCCCCAGCATTTT. Translated, it gives CASSLSLAGKVGQPQHF. Filled out from reference TRBV7-6 and TRBJ1-5, the complete variable domain reads GAGVSQSPRYKVTKRGQDVALRCDPISGHVSLYWYRQALGQGPEFLTYFNYEAQQDKSGLPNDRFSAERPEGSISTLTIQRTEQRDSAMYRCASSLSLAGKVGQPQHFGDGTRLSIL.

This clonotype was seen a handful of times. The chain carries TRBV4-3 and TRBJ1-4; the D is unclear. The germline V gene encodes CDR1 LGHNA and CDR2 YSLEER. Trimming took 0 bases from V and 10 from J, leaving 24 bases between them. The length of the CDR3 is 18 residues. CDR3 in amino acids: CASSQEVAVGSPRGKLFF. DNA of the CDR3: TGCGCCAGCAGCCAAGAAGTAGCAGTAGGCAGCCCGCGCGGAAAACTGTTTTTT.

The sample holds many counts of this clonotype. The V and J genes are TRBV6-6 and TRBJ1-6; a possible D gene is TRBD1 (5 bases). V lost 2 bases to trimming and J lost 11 bases, with 10 bases between them. CDR1 is MNHNY, CDR2 SVGAGI, per germline (reference sequence). The CDR3 covers 13 residues. As DNA, the CDR3 is TGTGCCAGCAGTTACGGGGCAGAGCCACCCCTCCACTTT. Its translation: CASSYGAEPPLHF.

This clonotype has ten or more counts. V and J are TRBV11-3 and TRBJ2-7; 8 bases fit TRBD2. Trimming removed 3 bases from V and 4 bases from J; junction bases left unmatched: 8. From germline, CDR1 is SGHNT and CDR2 YENEEA. This CDR3 has 15 residues. CDR3 coding DNA: TGTGCCAGCAGCTTTAGCGGGACACAAGGATACGAGCAGTACTTC. Protein sequence: CASSFSGTQGYEQYF.

This clonotype was seen ten or more times. V usage is TRBV11-2 and J usage is TRBJ2-3; D is unresolved. CDR1 SGHAT and CDR2 FQNNGV come from the germline V gene. V shed 1 base and J shed 2 bases, with 7 bases lying between them. The CDR3 spans 14 residues. CDR3 sequence (DNA): TGTGCCAGCAGCTTAGTCGGCAACACAGATACGCAGTATTTT. Amino acid sequence: CASSLVGNTDTQYF.

This clonotype was seen many times. This chain connects TRBV6-5 to TRBJ2-1; no definite D call. Germline V CDR1 and CDR2: MNHEY, SVGAGI. V was cut by 6 bases and J by 8 bases, with 17 bases left in between. The CDR3 has 14 amino acids. The CDR3 DNA follows: TGTGCCAGCAGCCCGAGATTGTGGTCGGATGAGCAGTTCTTC. It codes for CASSPRLWSDEQFF.

The V gene is TRBV2, the J gene TRBJ1-5, with a weak D call TRBD1 (5 bases). The V gene lost 5 bases and the J gene lost 2 bases, with 19 bases spanning the gap. Germline V lookup: CDR1 SNHLY, CDR2 FYNNEI. The CDR3 contains 17 residues. The CDR3 sequence is CASSLFNSGGGNQPQHF. The CDR3 nucleotides are TGTGCCAGCAGTCTTTTTAATAGCGGGGGGGGCAATCAGCCCCAGCATTTT. Combining the CDR3 with reference TRBV2 and TRBJ1-5 gives the whole variable domain EPEVTQTPSHQVTQMGQEVILRCVPISNHLYFYWYRQILGQKVEFLVSFYNNEISEKSEIFDDQFSVERPDGSNFTLKIRSTKLEDSAMYFCASSLFNSGGGNQPQHFGDGTRLSIL.

Turning to this clonotype: At one boundary the junction diverges from the germline segment, which might be a read error. The V gene is TRBV29-1, the J gene TRBJ1-1; unclear D gene. Germline lookup yields CDR1 SQVTM and CDR2 ANQGSEA. The CDR3 covers 11 residues. DNA of the CDR3: TGCAGCGTTGAAGGTCAGAAAGGTTCCCTCTTT. Amino acids: CSVEGQKGSLF. The variable domain in full, with the rest retrieved from reference TRBV29-1 and TRBJ1-1, is SAVISQKPSRDICQRGTSLTIQCQVDSQVTMMFWYRQQPGQSLTLIATANQGSEATYESGFVIDKFPISRPNLTFSTLTVSNMSPEDSSIYLCSVEGQKGSLFGQGTRLTVV.

This clonotype has just a few counts. This sequence joins TRBV6-2 or TRBV6-3 and TRBJ2-2, with 8 bases matching TRBD1. Germline assignment: CDR1 MNHEY and CDR2 SVGEGT. The CDR3 is made up of 15 amino acids. V shed 6 bases, J shed 3 bases, and the junction held 6 bases outside the gene matches. The CDR3 bases are TGTGCCAGCAGAGAGGGACAGGAGTACACCGGGGAGCTGTTTTTT. It encodes CASREGQEYTGELFF.

This clonotype was found many times. The rearrangement links TRBV12-5 to TRBJ2-7, with 13 bases lining up with TRBD2. V dropped 2 bases and J dropped 1; count of bases not matched to a gene: 8. Germline V gene sequence: CDR1 LGHNT, CDR2 FRNRAP. This CDR3 has 18 residues. The CDR3 spells CASGLLLAGGQTSYEQYF. The CDR3 coding sequence is TGTGCTAGTGGTTTGTTACTAGCGGGGGGGCAAACGTCCTACGAGCAGTACTTC.

The chain joins TRBV6-5 to TRBJ1-6; D perhaps matches TRBD1 (6 bases). Germline V gene data show CDR1 as MNHEY and CDR2 as SVGAGI. The germline V and J ends were trimmed by 5 bases and 5 bases, with 13 bases remaining between them. The CDR3 has 15 residues. DNA of the CDR3: TGTGCCAGCAGTCGTCAGGGACAAAATAATTCACCCCTCCACTTT. Translation: CASSRQGQNNSPLHF.

This clonotype was picked up a small number of times. V gene TRBV19 combines with J gene TRBJ2-7, with no clear D. The CDR3 has 14 amino acids. V was cut by 4 bases and J by 2 bases, with 12 bases left in between. Germline lookup yields CDR1 LNHDA and CDR2 SQIVND (reference sequence). The CDR3 here is CASSTRSLPYEQYF. The CDR3 DNA follows: TGTGCCAGTAGTACGCGGTCACTTCCCTACGAGCAGTACTTC.

In this sample, this clonotype turned up many times. The chain recombines TRBV12-3 or TRBV12-4 with TRBJ1-5; D gene uncertain. Trimming took 6 bases from V and 2 from J, leaving 11 bases between them. The CDR3 contains 14 residues. The CDR3 protein is CASSLRWGNQPQHF. The DNA of the CDR3 is TGTGCCAGCAGCCTGAGATGGGGCAATCAGCCCCAGCATTTT.

The CDR3 loop is CASSQEVSTRPQHF. In DNA, the CDR3 is TGTGCCAGCAGCCAAGAAGTCAGTACCAGGCCCCAGCATTTT. The V call is TRBV4-2, the J call TRBJ1-5; D uncertain. Trimming took 0 bases from V and 9 from J, leaving 12 bases between them. The germline gives CDR1 LGHNA, CDR2 YNFKEQ. The CDR3 length is 14 residues.

This chain links TRBV6-5 with TRBJ2-7, with D maybe TRBD1 (5 bases). The CDR3 is 14 amino acids. V was pared by 5 bases and J by 3 bases, with 14 bases between. Germline-derived CDR1 and CDR2 are MNHEY and SVGAGI. CDR3 region: CASSNANTGYEQYF. Here the CDR3 DNA reads TGTGCCAGCAGTAACGCCAATACAGGCTACGAGCAGTACTTC.

This clonotype was observed many times. The chain joins TRBV20-1 to TRBJ2-3; 8 positions match TRBD1. The V gene's germline CDR1 is DFQATT and CDR2 SNEGSKA (reference sequence). V shed 7 bases and J 3 bases; nucleotides not matched to a gene: 12. The CDR3 is 15 amino acids. In nucleotides, the CDR3 is TGCAGTGGGGGGCTCGGACAGGGAAGAACAGATACGCAGTATTTT. Translation: CSGGLGQGRTDTQYF.

This clonotype was seen a handful of times. V usage is TRBV6-2 or TRBV6-3 and J usage is TRBJ1-1; D is unclear. The CDR3 sequence is 13 residues long. Germline V lookup: CDR1 MNHEY, CDR2 SVGEGT. Trimming stripped 5 bases from V and 0 bases from J, with 7 bases between. The chain's CDR3 is CASSTVMNTEAFF. The CDR3, as DNA: TGTGCCAGCAGTACTGTTATGAACACTGAAGCTTTCTTT.

This clonotype was seen more than once but under ten times. The V call is TRBV7-9, the J call TRBJ1-1; D not certain. Trimming took 5 bases from V and 2 from J, leaving 15 bases between them. Germline V gene data show CDR1 as SEHNR and CDR2 as FQNEAQ (reference sequence). The CDR3 contains 15 residues. Here the CDR3 reads CASSHDGELNTEAFF. CDR3 DNA sequence: TGTGCCAGCAGCCACGACGGAGAGTTAAACACTGAAGCTTTCTTT.